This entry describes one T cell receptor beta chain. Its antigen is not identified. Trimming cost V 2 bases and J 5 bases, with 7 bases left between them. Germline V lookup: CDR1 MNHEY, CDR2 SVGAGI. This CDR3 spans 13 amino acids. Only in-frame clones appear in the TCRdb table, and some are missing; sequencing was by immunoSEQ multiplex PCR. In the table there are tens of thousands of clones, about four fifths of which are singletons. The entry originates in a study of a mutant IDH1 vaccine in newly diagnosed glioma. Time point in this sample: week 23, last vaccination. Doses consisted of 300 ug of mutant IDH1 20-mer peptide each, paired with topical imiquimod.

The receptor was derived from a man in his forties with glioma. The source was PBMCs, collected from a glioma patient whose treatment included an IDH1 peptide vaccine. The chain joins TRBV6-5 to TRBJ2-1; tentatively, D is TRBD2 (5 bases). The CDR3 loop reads CASSYRENNEQFF. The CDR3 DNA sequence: TGTGCCAGCAGTTACAGGGAGAACAATGAGCAGTTCTTC.